These 11 T cell receptor beta chains originate from one sample sequenced in a study of regulatory T cells in long-lasting Graves disease. The time point is: newly diagnosed GD, antithyroid drugs for less than 3 months. The TCR library was made from RNA extracted from PBMCs. Arm-PCR of CDR3 regions and iRepertoire HTBI primers were used to build TCR beta libraries. One entry per CDR3 protein results from TCRdb running MiXCR on the multiplex PCR reads. Of 450,000 to 600,000 distinct CDR3 sequences listed, roughly 13% were seen once; the top ten hold roughly 9.7%. These sequences were also reported in another study, on T cells in Graves' hyperthyroidism and ophthalmopathy.

The sample consisted of peripheral blood mononuclear cells (PBMCs), taken at new diagnosis, from a patient treated with antithyroid drugs. Receptors were obtained from a man under 40 with Graves disease.

A note on this clonotype: This could be a read error, since a much larger clone is one nucleotide away. The chain is built from TRBV12-3 or TRBV12-4 and TRBJ1-1; unclear D gene. The CDR3 length is 13 residues. V was shortened by 1 base and J by 6 bases, with 9 bases between the two germline ends. The CDR3 loop is CASSLVSNAEAFF. DNA of the CDR3: TGTGCCAGCAGTTTAGTATCTAACGCTGAAGCTTTCTTT.

This clonotype was found many times. One base away lies a much larger clone, so this may be a sequencing read error. CDR3 sequence (DNA): TGTGCCAGCAGCCGGGACAGGAACACTGAAGCTTTCTTT. It specifies CASSRDRNTEAFF. The chain has TRBV2 and TRBJ1-1, with TRBD1 matching 7 bases. Germline loops: CDR1 SNHLY, CDR2 FYNNEI. The CDR3 totals 13 residues. Trimming removed 6 bases from V and 1 base from J; junction bases left unmatched: 2.

This clonotype was counted between two and nine times. The chain has TRBV5-1 and TRBJ2-1, with 9 bases fitting TRBD1. Germline values: CDR1 SGHRS, CDR2 YFSETQ. J gave up 2 bases and V 5 bases, and 2 bases lay outside the gene matches. CDR3 length equals 14 residues. In DNA form, the CDR3 reads TGCGCCAGCAGACGGGACAGGGCCTACAATGAGCAGTTCTTC. As protein: CASRRDRAYNEQFF.

This clonotype was observed at least ten times. The chain links TRBV20-1 to TRBJ2-5; no definite D call. The CDR3 loop spans 12 amino acids. The V and J ends lost 1 base and 5 bases respectively, with 8 bases between them. In germline, CDR1 is DFQATT, CDR2 SNEGSKA (reference sequence). The CDR3 loop is CSARGVGETQYF. For the CDR3, the DNA is TGCAGTGCTAGAGGTGTGGGGGAGACCCAGTACTTC.

The chain recombines TRBV20-1 with TRBJ2-7; TRBD1 aligns across 7 bases. Germline CDR1 DFQATT, CDR2 SNEGSKA (reference sequence). There are 13 residues in the CDR3. After removal of 2 bases from V and 6 bases from J, the junction contained 7 bases not matched to a gene. CDR3 bases: TGCAGTGCTAGACGTCGACAGGGACGCGAGCAGTACTTC. Translated, it gives CSARRRQGREQYF.

This clonotype was seen many times. The genes are TRBV18 and TRBJ2-1, with D uncertain. V was cut by 6 bases and J by 3 bases, with 12 bases left in between. This CDR3 is 14 amino acids long. Germline V gives CDR1 KGHSH, CDR2 LQKENI. The CDR3 nucleotides read TGTGCCAGCTCCGGGCGCCGGAACTACAATGAGCAGTTCTTC. Protein: CASSGRRNYNEQFF.

This clonotype was picked up many times. This chain joins TRBV12-3 or TRBV12-4 and TRBJ2-7; D might be TRBD2 (5 bases). This CDR3 is built from 13 residues. With 2 bases removed from V and 6 bases from J, the gap between germline ends came to 11 bases. The CDR3 nucleotides read TGTGCCAGCAGTTTAACGGCTAGCAGCGAGCAGTACTTC. Its protein is CASSLTASSEQYF.

This chain connects TRBV7-3 to TRBJ1-1; TRBD1 agrees at 9 bases. Germline lookup yields CDR1 SGHTA and CDR2 FQGTGA. The J segment lost 3 bases and the V segment lost 6 bases, leaving 8 bases of the junction unmatched. The CDR3 totals 15 residues. Here the CDR3 DNA reads TGTGCCAGCAGTCCGACAGGGGGGGGCCACACTGAAGCTTTCTTT. Its translation is CASSPTGGGHTEAFF.

This clonotype was recorded at least ten times. The rearrangement links TRBV27 to TRBJ2-7; TRBD1 matches at 7 bases. This CDR3 contains 16 residues. Germline CDR1 reads MNHEY; CDR2 reads SMNVEV (reference sequence). With 0 bases clipped from V and 2 bases from J, the junction kept 7 bases outside the gene matches. The CDR3 DNA reads TGTGCCAGCAGTTTATCGTTGAGGGGGCCTACCTACGAGCAGTACTTC. Amino acids: CASSLSLRGPTYEQYF.

The rearrangement links TRBV20-1 to TRBJ2-3; D unclear. CDR3 length equals 11 residues. Trimming took off 5 bases at V and 6 bases at J, with 9 bases between the two ends. Germline V gives CDR1 DFQATT, CDR2 SNEGSKA (reference sequence). The CDR3 DNA sequence: TGCAGTGCTTATGTAAAGGATACGCAGTATTTT. This gives the protein CSAYVKDTQYF.

This clonotype was counted at least ten times. The chain couples TRBV20-1 to TRBJ2-1; D is perhaps TRBD2 (6 bases). The CDR3 consists of 12 residues. From germline, CDR1 is DFQATT and CDR2 SNEGSKA (reference sequence). V was pared by 5 bases and J by 10 bases, with 15 bases between. CDR3 nucleotide sequence: TGCAGTGCTCCGAGACGCGGGATCGAGCAGTTCTTC. This codes for CSAPRRGIEQFF.